One and the same sample provided the 13 T cell receptor beta chains below, sequenced in a study of blood T cell repertoires in COVID-19. Sequencing was performed with immunoSEQ multiplex PCR; in TCRdb, only in-frame clones are kept and a portion is missing. This sample carries roughly 55,000 clones, 70% to 80% of them seen once, and the ten largest clones take over 10%. Sequencing input: peripheral blood. The receptors shown here come from a man aged 80 or over with acute or convalescent COVID-19.

The V and J genes are TRBV18 and TRBJ2-2, with 8 bases that match TRBD2. The CDR3 loop spans 18 amino acids. Germline V gives CDR1 KGHSH, CDR2 LQKENI. V was pared by 1 base and J by 0 bases, with 7 bases of the junction left unmatched. The CDR3 DNA sequence: TGTGCCAGCTCACCACAAAGACCGGGACTAGCGAACACCGGGGAGCTGTTTTTT. This sequence encodes CASSPQRPGLANTGELFF.

V gene TRBV29-1 combines with J gene TRBJ1-1, with 8 nucleotides matching TRBD1. The junction had 7 bases not matched to a gene; V was cut back by 5 bases and J by 5 bases. CDR1 is SQVTM, CDR2 ANQGSEA, per germline. The CDR3 has 13 residues. The CDR3 DNA reads TGCAGCGTTTCCAGGGGGCGTGGGACTGAAGCTTTCTTT. Amino acid sequence: CSVSRGRGTEAFF.

The CDR3 DNA follows: TGTGCCAGCAGCGGCTCCGGGACAGGGGGCGAAAAACTGTTTTTT. Translating it yields CASSGSGTGGEKLFF. The chain joins TRBV28 to TRBJ1-4; TRBD1 matches 12 bases. Trimming at V came to 6 bases and at J to 8 bases, leaving 7 bases not matched to a gene. Looked up from germline, CDR1 is MDHEN and CDR2 is SYDVKM. This CDR3 contains 15 residues.

This clone was observed once. The chain couples TRBV7-2 to TRBJ1-1; D may be TRBD1 (6 bases). Germline V gene lookup returns CDR1 SGHTA and CDR2 FQGNSA. V was clipped by 5 bases and J by 1 base, with 17 bases between them. This CDR3 has 16 amino acids. The CDR3 sequence is CASSLRPGAQNTEAFF. The CDR3 DNA is TGTGCCAGCAGCCTCAGGCCAGGGGCCCAGAACACTGAAGCTTTCTTT.

This chain joins TRBV24-1 and TRBJ1-2, with a tentative D call TRBD1 (6 bases). V lost 6 bases to trimming and J lost 7 bases, with 20 bases between them. This CDR3 has 15 amino acids. From germline, CDR1 is KGHDR and CDR2 SFDVKD. The CDR3: CATSSPEQGLPGYTF. The CDR3 nucleotides are TGTGCCACCAGTTCTCCCGAACAGGGCCTACCTGGCTACACCTTC.

The V and J genes are TRBV2 and TRBJ2-5; TRBD1 aligns across 8 bases. The J segment lost 5 bases and the V segment lost 6 bases, leaving 11 bases of the junction unmatched. CDR1 and CDR2 from the germline V gene are SNHLY and FYNNEI. This CDR3 is 15 amino acids long. As DNA, the CDR3 is TGTGCCAGCAGGGATTACAGGGGGAGTACGGAGACCCAGTACTTC. Its protein product is CASRDYRGSTETQYF.

The gene calls are TRBV6-5 and TRBJ2-7, with D possibly matching TRBD2 (7 bases). The germline V gene encodes CDR1 MNHEY and CDR2 SVGAGI. V lost 2 bases to trimming and J lost 4 bases, with 15 bases between them. This CDR3 has 15 amino acids. The CDR3 region is CASSYDGRGGYEQYF. The DNA of the CDR3 is TGTGCCAGCAGTTACGACGGAAGGGGGGGGTACGAGCAGTACTTC.

This chain uses TRBV5-6 with TRBJ1-4; D remains unclear. The CDR3 runs to 15 residues. V lost 0 bases and J 4 bases, leaving 10 bases between the germline ends. CDR1 SGHDT and CDR2 YYEEEE come from the germline V gene. The CDR3 bases are TGTGCCAGCAGCTTGGCCGGACGGGATAATGAAAAACTGTTTTTT. Translating gives CASSLAGRDNEKLFF.

This clone showed up just a few times. The chain has TRBV5-1 and TRBJ1-5; D remains ambiguous. Per germline, CDR1 SGHRS and CDR2 YFSETQ. The CDR3 sequence is 15 residues long. Trimming took off 0 bases at V and 2 bases at J, with 9 bases between the two ends. The CDR3 region is CASSLEAGGNQPQHF. CDR3 bases: TGCGCCAGCAGCTTGGAGGCGGGAGGCAATCAGCCCCAGCATTTT. The variable domain in full, completed from reference TRBV5-1 and TRBJ1-5, reads KAGVTQTPRYLIKTRGQQVTLSCSPISGHRSVSWYQQTPGQGLQFLFEYFSETQRNKGNFPGRFSGRQFSNSRSEMNVSTLELGDSALYLCASSLEAGGNQPQHFGDGTRLSIL.

J is TRBJ2-7 and V is TRBV10-2, with a possible D match to TRBD2 (6 bases). The germline gives CDR1 WSHSY, CDR2 SAAADI. V was clipped by 6 bases and J by 4 bases, with 16 bases between them. The CDR3 totals 14 residues. For the CDR3, the DNA is TGCGCCAGCAGCGTCGGGGGTAAGCCTTACGAGCAGTACTTC. It codes for CASSVGGKPYEQYF.

The V call is TRBV29-1, the J call TRBJ2-7; a possible D gene is TRBD1 (6 bases). This CDR3 is built from 12 residues. CDR1 is SQVTM and CDR2 is ANQGSEA in the germline V gene. Trimming took 7 bases from V and 5 from J, leaving 15 bases between them. The CDR3 loop is CSAGWGPDEQYF. The DNA of the CDR3 is TGCAGCGCTGGATGGGGGCCCGACGAGCAGTACTTC.

The genes are TRBV9 and TRBJ2-7; TRBD2 matches at 7 bases. Germline V gives CDR1 SGDLS, CDR2 YYNGEE. The CDR3 extends over 16 amino acids. V was pared by 3 bases and J by 4 bases, with 13 bases of the junction left unmatched. In DNA form, the CDR3 reads TGTGCCAGCAGCGCCACGATGGGCGGGGGAGTATACGAGCAGTACTTC. Translation: CASSATMGGGVYEQYF.

This clone was seen ten or more times. The V and J genes are TRBV11-2 and TRBJ2-7; D possibly corresponds to TRBD1 (6 bases). The CDR3 is 11 residues long. V gave up 9 bases and J gave up 2 bases, with 8 bases separating them. Germline lookup yields CDR1 SGHAT and CDR2 FQNNGV. The CDR3 here is CASGQPYEQYF. The CDR3 bases are TGTGCCAGTGGACAGCCCTACGAGCAGTACTTC.